Each of the 14 T cell receptor beta chains below was sequenced from the same sample in a study of blood T cell repertoires in COVID-19. Produced via immunoSEQ multiplex PCR; TCRdb's table is partial and in-frame only. In the table there are around 250,000 clones, more than 75% of which are singletons. The sequencing input was peripheral blood. The receptors stem from a man in his forties with active or convalescent COVID-19.

The rearrangement uses TRBV9 and TRBJ2-1, with a possible D match to TRBD1 (5 bases). Germline V gives CDR1 SGDLS, CDR2 YYNGEE. The germline V and J ends were trimmed by 3 bases and 3 bases, with 16 bases remaining between them. CDR3 length equals 16 residues. The CDR3 loop reads CASSGTNRRYYNEQFF. Here the CDR3 DNA reads TGTGCCAGCAGCGGAACAAACAGGAGATACTACAATGAGCAGTTCTTC.

The genes are TRBV28 and TRBJ1-5; D gene ambiguous. The ends were cut back, 7 bases at V and 5 bases at J, with 18 bases in the middle. CDR3 length: 15 residues. Germline CDR1 MDHEN, CDR2 SYDVKM. CDR3 DNA: TGTGCCAGCACCACTGGTGGGAGGGTTGATCAGCCCCAGCATTTT. As protein: CASTTGGRVDQPQHF.

The rearrangement links TRBV27 to TRBJ1-2, with 12 positions matching TRBD1. The germline V gene has CDR1 MNHEY and CDR2 SMNVEV (reference sequence). The CDR3 is 16 residues long. V shed 0 bases, J shed 7 bases, and the junction held 6 bases outside the gene matches. CDR3 sequence reads: CASSLSGTGGGGGYTF. CDR3 nucleotide sequence: TGTGCCAGCAGTTTATCGGGGACAGGGGGCGGCGGTGGCTACACCTTC.

This clone was detected ten times or more. The CDR3 reads CASSLRSGFSQGYTF. CDR3 DNA sequence: TGTGCCAGCAGCTTGCGTTCAGGGTTCTCGCAGGGCTACACCTTC. The chain recombines TRBV11-3 with TRBJ1-2; D is perhaps TRBD1 (5 bases). The CDR3 sequence is 15 residues long. The ends were cut back, 3 bases at V and 8 bases at J, with 19 bases in the middle. Germline CDR1 SGHNT, CDR2 YENEEA.

V usage is TRBV6-5 and J usage is TRBJ1-2; D ambiguous. This CDR3 is built from 10 residues. Per the germline V gene, CDR1 is MNHEY and CDR2 is SVGAGI. V lost 7 bases to trimming and J lost 8 bases, with 8 bases between them. CDR3 in amino acids: CASKSGGYTF. CDR3 nucleotide sequence: TGTGCCAGCAAGTCGGGGGGCTACACCTTC.

This clone was seen ten or more times. The rearrangement joins TRBV6-6 to TRBJ1-2; 9 bases match TRBD1. There are 14 residues in the CDR3. Germline values: CDR1 MNHNY, CDR2 SVGAGI (reference sequence). J gave up 8 bases and V 0 bases, and 4 bases lay outside the gene matches. This CDR3 reads CASSYSITGGGYTF. The CDR3 nucleotides are TGTGCCAGCAGTTACTCGATCACAGGGGGCGGCTACACCTTC.

This sequence joins TRBV9 and TRBJ1-2; perhaps TRBD1 as D (5 bases). CDR1 and CDR2 from the germline V gene are SGDLS and YYNGEE. The CDR3 covers 15 residues. V lost 0 bases to trimming and J lost 8 bases, with 17 bases between them. The CDR3 nucleotides read TGTGCCAGCAGCGTAGACGGGGGTGGTCGTCAGGGCTACACCTTC. Translation: CASSVDGGGRQGYTF.

V gene TRBV5-6 combines with J gene TRBJ1-6; a possible D gene is TRBD1 (6 bases). The CDR3 contains 14 residues. V was cut by 4 bases and J by 7 bases, with 12 bases left in between. The germline CDR1 and CDR2 sequences are SGHDT and YYEEEE. The CDR3 here is CASSGTGYNSPLHF. In nucleotides, the CDR3 is TGTGCCAGCAGCGGAACAGGGTACAATTCACCCCTCCACTTT.

The V call is TRBV18, the J call TRBJ2-1; D ambiguous. Per the germline V gene, CDR1 is KGHSH and CDR2 is LQKENI. Trimming removed 0 bases at V and 10 bases at J, with 10 bases between. The CDR3 has 13 amino acids. The CDR3 is CASSPPEALEQFF. The CDR3 nucleotides are TGTGCCAGCTCACCACCGGAAGCGCTAGAGCAGTTCTTC.

The rearrangement links TRBV5-4 to TRBJ2-1, with 7 positions matching TRBD1. CDR1 is SGHNT, CDR2 YYREEE, per germline (reference sequence). This CDR3 contains 15 residues. V shed 3 bases, J shed 9 bases, and the junction held 12 bases outside the gene matches. CDR3 DNA sequence: TGTGCCAGCAGCTCACAACAGGGGAATAATGTTGAGCAGTTCTTC. Amino acid sequence: CASSSQQGNNVEQFF.

The gene calls are TRBV5-1 and TRBJ1-1; a weak D match, TRBD1 (5 bases). Per germline, CDR1 SGHRS and CDR2 YFSETQ. V lost 2 bases and J 6 bases, leaving 17 bases between the germline ends. The CDR3 loop spans 15 amino acids. CDR3 DNA: TGCGCCAGCAGCTTCGATACCGGGGGGTTACCTGAAGCTTTCTTT. This encodes CASSFDTGGLPEAFF.

This chain uses TRBV9 with TRBJ2-5; weak D call: TRBD2 (5 bases). The germline V gene encodes CDR1 SGDLS and CDR2 YYNGEE. V was trimmed by 3 bases and J by 4 bases, leaving 13 bases between them. The CDR3 contains 14 residues. In DNA form, the CDR3 reads TGTGCCAGCAGCGCAGGACTCGCGGGAGAGACCCAGTACTTC. Residues: CASSAGLAGETQYF.

The chain uses TRBV30 and TRBJ1-2; D may be TRBD1 (5 bases). V was cut by 3 bases and J by 1 base, with 9 bases left in between. CDR1 is GTSNPN and CDR2 is SVGIG in the germline V gene (reference sequence). This CDR3 spans 13 amino acids. The CDR3 DNA sequence: TGTGCCTGGAGGACAGTACTTAACTATGGCTACACCTTC. As protein: CAWRTVLNYGYTF. Using reference TRBV30 and TRBJ1-2 for the parts outside the CDR3, the full variable domain is SQTIHQWPATLVQPVGSPLSLECTVEGTSNPNLYWYRQAAGRGLQLLFYSVGIGQISSEVPQNLSASRPQDRQFILSSKKLLLSDSGFYLCAWRTVLNYGYTFGSGTRLTVV.

The rearrangement uses TRBV6-2 or TRBV6-3 and TRBJ2-6; 7 bases match TRBD1. CDR3 length: 18 amino acids. Looked up from germline, CDR1 is MNHEY and CDR2 is SVGEGT. Unmatched junction bases numbered 9, after V lost 2 bases and J lost 2 bases. The CDR3 is CASSYRGGARPGANVLTF. CDR3 DNA sequence: TGTGCCAGCAGTTACCGAGGGGGCGCGCGACCTGGGGCCAACGTCCTGACTTTC.